These T cell receptor beta chains were read from a single sample in a study of CD8 T cells in ankylosing spondylitis. TCRdb itself ran the 5' RACE reads through MiXCR, one entry per CDR3 protein. The repertoire consists of about 310,000 distinct CDR3 sequences, with about a fifth occurring once and the leading ten covering roughly 3.6%. Material: blood, either unsorted or a sorted T cell fraction (not recorded which). Source of these receptors: a female donor with ankylosing spondylitis or in good health (not recorded which). Both conserved end residues are trimmed from each CDR3. A D gene is named only where the DNA matches it firmly.

d_gene: NA
v_gene: TRBV21-1
j_gene: TRBJ1-1
CDR3aa: ASSNRQGRNEAF

d_gene: NA
v_gene: TRBV12-3/TRBV12-4
j_gene: TRBJ2-2
CDR3aa: ASSSGSRKTGELF

d_gene: NA
v_gene: TRBV5-5
j_gene: TRBJ2-3
CDR3aa: ASSLVSGSTDTQY

d_gene: TRBD2
v_gene: TRBV7-2
j_gene: TRBJ2-5
CDR3aa: ASSSGLAGVGTQY

d_gene: NA
v_gene: TRBV27
j_gene: TRBJ2-1
CDR3aa: ASSSNLLNEQF

d_gene: NA
v_gene: TRBV12-3/TRBV12-4
j_gene: TRBJ1-5
CDR3aa: ASSPRRASNQPQH

d_gene: TRBD1
v_gene: TRBV6-1
j_gene: TRBJ2-1
CDR3aa: ASSLRQGANEQF

d_gene: NA
v_gene: TRBV7-9
j_gene: TRBJ2-3
CDR3aa: ASSLSSVSTDTQY

d_gene: TRBD2
v_gene: TRBV7-8
j_gene: TRBJ2-7
CDR3aa: ASSLVGRERSNEQY

d_gene: NA
v_gene: TRBV29-1
j_gene: TRBJ1-2
CDR3aa: SVGRDGYT

d_gene: NA
v_gene: TRBV10-3
j_gene: TRBJ2-7
CDR3aa: AISETVYEQY

d_gene: NA
v_gene: TRBV20-1
j_gene: TRBJ1-5
CDR3aa: SASSVQLGQPQH

d_gene: NA
v_gene: TRBV14
j_gene: TRBJ1-1
CDR3aa: ASSQSSNTEAF

d_gene: NA
v_gene: TRBV15
j_gene: TRBJ1-1
CDR3aa: ATSREGVSEAF

d_gene: TRBD2
v_gene: TRBV12-3/TRBV12-4
j_gene: TRBJ2-7
CDR3aa: ASRAGVSSYEQY

d_gene: TRBD1
v_gene: TRBV12-3/TRBV12-4
j_gene: TRBJ2-4
CDR3aa: ASSLGQSLAKNIQY

d_gene: TRBD1
v_gene: TRBV29-1
j_gene: TRBJ2-5
CDR3aa: SAAGQGNRETQY

d_gene: NA
v_gene: TRBV29-1
j_gene: TRBJ1-1
CDR3aa: SVRSGTTEAF